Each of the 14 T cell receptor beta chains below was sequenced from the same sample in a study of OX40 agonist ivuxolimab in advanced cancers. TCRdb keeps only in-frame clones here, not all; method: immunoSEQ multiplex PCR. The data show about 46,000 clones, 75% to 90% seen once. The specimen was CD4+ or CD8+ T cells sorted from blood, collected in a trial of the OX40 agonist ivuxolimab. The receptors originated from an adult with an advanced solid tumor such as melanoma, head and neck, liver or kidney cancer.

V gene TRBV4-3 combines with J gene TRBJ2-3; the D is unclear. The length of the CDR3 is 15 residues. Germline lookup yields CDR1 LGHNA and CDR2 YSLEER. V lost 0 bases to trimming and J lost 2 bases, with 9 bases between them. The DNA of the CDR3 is TGCGCCAGCAGCCAAGATAGTTACCCCACAGATACGCAGTATTTT. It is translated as CASSQDSYPTDTQYF.

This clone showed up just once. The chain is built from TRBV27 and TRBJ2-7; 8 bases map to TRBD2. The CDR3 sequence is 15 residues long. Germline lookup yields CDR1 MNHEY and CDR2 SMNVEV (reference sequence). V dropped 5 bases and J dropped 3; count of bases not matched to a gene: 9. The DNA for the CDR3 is TGTGCCAGCAGTCTAATAGCGGGAACGAACTACGAGCAGTACTTC. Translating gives CASSLIAGTNYEQYF.

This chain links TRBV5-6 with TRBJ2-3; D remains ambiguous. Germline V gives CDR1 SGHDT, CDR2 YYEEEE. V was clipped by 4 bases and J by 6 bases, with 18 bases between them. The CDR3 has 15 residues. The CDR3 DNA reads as TGTGCCAGCAGCGGCGGCCTAGTCGACCCGGATACGCAGTATTTT. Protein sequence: CASSGGLVDPDTQYF.

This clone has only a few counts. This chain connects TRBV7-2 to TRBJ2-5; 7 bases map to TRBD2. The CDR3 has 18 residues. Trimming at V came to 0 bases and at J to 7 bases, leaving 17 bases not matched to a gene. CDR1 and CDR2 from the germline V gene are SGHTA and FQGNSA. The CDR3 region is CASSLAVRGSSGTGTQYF. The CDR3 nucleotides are TGTGCCAGCAGCTTAGCCGTTCGTGGGTCTAGCGGCACGGGGACCCAGTACTTC.

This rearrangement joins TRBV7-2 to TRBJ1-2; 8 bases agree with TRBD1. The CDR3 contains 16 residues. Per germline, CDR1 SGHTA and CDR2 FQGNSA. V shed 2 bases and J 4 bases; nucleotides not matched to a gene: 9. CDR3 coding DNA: TGTGCCAGCAGCTTATACCCAGGGGGCGAGAGCTATGGCTACACCTTC. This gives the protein CASSLYPGGESYGYTF.

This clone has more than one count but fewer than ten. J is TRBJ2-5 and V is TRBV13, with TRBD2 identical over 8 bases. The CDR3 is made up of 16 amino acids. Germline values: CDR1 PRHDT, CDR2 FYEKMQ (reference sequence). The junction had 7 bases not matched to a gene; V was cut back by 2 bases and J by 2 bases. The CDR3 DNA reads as TGTGCCAGCAGCTTACGGCGGGGGGAGCTTCAAGAGACCCAGTACTTC. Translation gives CASSLRRGELQETQYF.

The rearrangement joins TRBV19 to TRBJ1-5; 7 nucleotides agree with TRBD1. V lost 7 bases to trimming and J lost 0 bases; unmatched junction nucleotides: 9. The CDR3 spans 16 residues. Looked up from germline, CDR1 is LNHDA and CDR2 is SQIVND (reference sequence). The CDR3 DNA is TGTGCCAGTACCCCCTCAGGGGGATCTAGCAATCAGCCCCAGCATTTT. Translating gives CASTPSGGSSNQPQHF. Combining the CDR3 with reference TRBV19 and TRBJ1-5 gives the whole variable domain DGGITQSPKYLFRKEGQNVTLSCEQNLNHDAMYWYRQDPGQGLRLIYYSQIVNDFQKGDIAEGYSVSREKKESFPLTVTSAQKNPTAFYLCASTPSGGSSNQPQHFGDGTRLSIL.

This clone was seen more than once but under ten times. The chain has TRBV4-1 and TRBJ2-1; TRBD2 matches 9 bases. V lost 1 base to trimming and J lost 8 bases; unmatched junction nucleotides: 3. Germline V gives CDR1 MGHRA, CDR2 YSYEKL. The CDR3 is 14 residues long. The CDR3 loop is CASSQGGGGHEQFF. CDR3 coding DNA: TGCGCCAGCAGCCAAGGCGGGGGGGGTCATGAGCAGTTCTTC.

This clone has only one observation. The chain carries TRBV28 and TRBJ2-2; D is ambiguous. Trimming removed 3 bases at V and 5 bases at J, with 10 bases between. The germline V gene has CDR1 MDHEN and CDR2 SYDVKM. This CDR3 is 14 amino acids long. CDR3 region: CASSFRVGTGELFF. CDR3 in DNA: TGTGCCAGCAGTTTTAGGGTAGGGACCGGGGAGCTGTTTTTT.

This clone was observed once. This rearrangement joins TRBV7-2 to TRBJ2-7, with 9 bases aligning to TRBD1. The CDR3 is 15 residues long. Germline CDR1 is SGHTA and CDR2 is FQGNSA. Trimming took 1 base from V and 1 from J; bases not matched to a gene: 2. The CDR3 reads CASSLEGTGSYEQYF. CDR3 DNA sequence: TGTGCCAGCAGCTTAGAAGGGACAGGGTCCTACGAGCAGTACTTC.

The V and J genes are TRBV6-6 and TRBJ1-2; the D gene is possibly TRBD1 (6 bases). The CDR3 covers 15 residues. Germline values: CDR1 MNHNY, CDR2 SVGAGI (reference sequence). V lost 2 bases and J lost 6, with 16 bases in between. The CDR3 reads CASSYRPGAGDGYTF. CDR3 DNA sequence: TGTGCCAGCAGTTACCGGCCAGGGGCGGGGGATGGCTACACCTTC.

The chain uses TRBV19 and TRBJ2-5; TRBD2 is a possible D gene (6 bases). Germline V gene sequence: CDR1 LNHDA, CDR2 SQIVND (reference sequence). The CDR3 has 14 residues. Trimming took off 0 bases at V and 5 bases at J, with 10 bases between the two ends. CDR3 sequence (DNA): TGTGCCAGTAGTATAGATGCGGGGTTTGAGACCCAGTACTTC. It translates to CASSIDAGFETQYF.

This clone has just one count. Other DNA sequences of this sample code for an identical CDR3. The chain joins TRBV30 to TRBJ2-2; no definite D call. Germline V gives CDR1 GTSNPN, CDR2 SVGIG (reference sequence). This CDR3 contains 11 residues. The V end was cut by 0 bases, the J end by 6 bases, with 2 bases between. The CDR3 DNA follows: TGTGCCTGGAGTGTGTCCGGGGAGCTGTTTTTT. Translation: CAWSVSGELFF.

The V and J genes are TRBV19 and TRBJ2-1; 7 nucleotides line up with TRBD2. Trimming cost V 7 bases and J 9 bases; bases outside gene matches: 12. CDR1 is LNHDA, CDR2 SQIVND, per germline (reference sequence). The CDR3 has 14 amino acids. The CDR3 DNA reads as TGTGCCAGTACCCCGGGGGGTGGGGTAGGTGAGCAGTTCTTC. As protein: CASTPGGGVGEQFF.